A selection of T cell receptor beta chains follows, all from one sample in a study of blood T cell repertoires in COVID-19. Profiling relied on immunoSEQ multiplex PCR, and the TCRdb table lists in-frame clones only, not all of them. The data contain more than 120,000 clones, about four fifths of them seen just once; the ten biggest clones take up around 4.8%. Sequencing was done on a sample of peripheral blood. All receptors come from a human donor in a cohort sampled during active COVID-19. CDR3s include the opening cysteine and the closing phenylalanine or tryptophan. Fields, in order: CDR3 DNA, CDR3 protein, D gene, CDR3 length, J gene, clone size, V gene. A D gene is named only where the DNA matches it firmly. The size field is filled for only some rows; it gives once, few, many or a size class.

cdr3_nt: TGTGCCAGCAGCGAATGGCGGGAGATGGTTGAGCAGTTCTTC
cdr3_aa: CASSEWREMVEQFF
d_call: TRBD2
cdr3_length: 14
j_call: TRBJ2-1
clone_size: NA
v_call: TRBV2

cdr3_nt: TGTGCCAGCAGCTTTGACAGGGCCCTCTCTGGAAACACCATATATTTT
cdr3_aa: CASSFDRALSGNTIYF
d_call: TRBD1
cdr3_length: 16
j_call: TRBJ1-3
clone_size: NA
v_call: TRBV7-9

cdr3_nt: TGCGCCAGCAGCTCGGACAGGGGGCGCGCGATTAGGAACACTGAAGCTTTCTTT
cdr3_aa: CASSSDRGRAIRNTEAFF
d_call: TRBD1
cdr3_length: 18
j_call: TRBJ1-1
clone_size: NA
v_call: TRBV5-1

cdr3_nt: TGTGCCAGCGGCCCAGGTTCGGGCAATCAGCCCCAGCATTTT
cdr3_aa: CASGPGSGNQPQHF
d_call: NA
cdr3_length: 14
j_call: TRBJ1-5
clone_size: NA
v_call: TRBV2

cdr3_nt: TGTGGTACCACGCGGGGGGCTGGTGAAAAACTGTTTTTT
cdr3_aa: CGTTRGAGEKLFF
d_call: NA
cdr3_length: 13
j_call: TRBJ1-4
clone_size: NA
v_call: TRBV19

cdr3_nt: TGCGCCAGCAGCCAAGGTGACAACTCCAATCAGCCCCAGCATTTT
cdr3_aa: CASSQGDNSNQPQHF
d_call: NA
cdr3_length: 15
j_call: TRBJ1-5
clone_size: NA
v_call: TRBV4-1

cdr3_nt: TGTGCCAGCAGCGTAGGGGGGCTGGGCACTGAAGCTTTCTTT
cdr3_aa: CASSVGGLGTEAFF
d_call: NA
cdr3_length: 14
j_call: TRBJ1-1
clone_size: NA
v_call: TRBV9

cdr3_nt: TGTGCCAGCAGCGTAGAGGGACTAGCTAGCAATGAGCAGTTCTTC
cdr3_aa: CASSVEGLASNEQFF
d_call: TRBD2
cdr3_length: 15
j_call: TRBJ2-1
clone_size: once
v_call: TRBV9

cdr3_nt: TGCGCCAGCAGCCAAGACCAGGCAGGAGGTAATGAAAAACTGTTTTTT
cdr3_aa: CASSQDQAGGNEKLFF
d_call: NA
cdr3_length: 16
j_call: TRBJ1-4
clone_size: many
v_call: TRBV4-1

cdr3_nt: TGTGCCAGCAGCTCACAGGTTTCCGGGACTGAAGCTTTCTTT
cdr3_aa: CASSSQVSGTEAFF
d_call: NA
cdr3_length: 14
j_call: TRBJ1-1
clone_size: NA
v_call: TRBV11-1

cdr3_nt: TGTGCCAGCAGGACGGGACAGGCGGCTAATGAAAAACTGTTTTTT
cdr3_aa: CASRTGQAANEKLFF
d_call: TRBD1
cdr3_length: 15
j_call: TRBJ1-4
clone_size: NA
v_call: TRBV2

cdr3_nt: TGTGCCAGCAGCTTATTTGAGATGAGCGGGGGGGCCCGAGAGACCCAGTACTTC
cdr3_aa: CASSLFEMSGGARETQYF
d_call: TRBD2
cdr3_length: 18
j_call: TRBJ2-5
clone_size: NA
v_call: TRBV11-2